These T cell receptor beta chains were read from a single sample in a study of cytomegalovirus exposure and HLA in healthy donors. Generated by immunoSEQ multiplex PCR, the TCRdb table keeps only in-frame clones and is missing some. This sample has fewer than 140,000 clones, with roughly 73% found just once. Sequencing used PBMCs. These receptor sequences come from a man aged 35-49 years in good health and CMV-seronegative. Each CDR3 is given with its conserved first and last residue. Fields, in order: V gene, clone size, J gene, D gene, CDR3 DNA, CDR3 protein. D genes are given only for firm matches. Clone size, where shown, is once, few, many, or a class for clones that have expanded.

V gene: TRBV5-1
clone size: NA
J gene: TRBJ1-2
D gene: NA
CDR3 DNA: TGCGCCAGCAGCTTGTCAGGTTGGGATGGCTACACCTTC
CDR3 protein: CASSLSGWDGYTF

V gene: TRBV29-1
clone size: NA
J gene: TRBJ2-1
D gene: TRBD2
CDR3 DNA: TGCAGCGTTATGACTAGCGGAGCCCAATACAATGAGCAGTTCTTC
CDR3 protein: CSVMTSGAQYNEQFF

V gene: TRBV11-2
clone size: NA
J gene: TRBJ2-1
D gene: TRBD2
CDR3 DNA: TGTGCCAGCAGCTTAGCTCGGCGGGGGGTCCTCTACAATGAGCAGTTCTTC
CDR3 protein: CASSLARRGVLYNEQFF

V gene: TRBV6-5
clone size: few
J gene: TRBJ2-7
D gene: NA
CDR3 DNA: TGTGCCAGCAGTTACTCAGAGAGCTCCTACGAGCAGTACTTC
CDR3 protein: CASSYSESSYEQYF

V gene: TRBV6-5
clone size: NA
J gene: TRBJ1-1
D gene: TRBD1
CDR3 DNA: TGTGCCAGCGCAGGGGGCACTGAAGCTTTCTTT
CDR3 protein: CASAGGTEAFF

V gene: TRBV11-3
clone size: NA
J gene: TRBJ2-7
D gene: TRBD2
CDR3 DNA: TGTGCCAGCAGCTTAGTTTCGTCCGGGGGGTCCTCCTACGAGCAGTACTTC
CDR3 protein: CASSLVSSGGSSYEQYF

V gene: TRBV7-2
clone size: few
J gene: TRBJ2-1
D gene: NA
CDR3 DNA: TGTGCCAGCAGCTTAGTGGGGGGTGAGCAGTTCTTC
CDR3 protein: CASSLVGGEQFF

V gene: TRBV4-2
clone size: NA
J gene: TRBJ1-1
D gene: NA
CDR3 DNA: TGTGCCACGAGACCGTGGGGCGACACTGAAGCTTTCTTT
CDR3 protein: CATRPWGDTEAFF

V gene: TRBV2
clone size: NA
J gene: TRBJ2-1
D gene: NA
CDR3 DNA: TGTGCCAGCAGTGTTTTTAGACGGGGGATCTTGCTCAATGAGCAGTTCTTC
CDR3 protein: CASSVFRRGILLNEQFF

V gene: TRBV2
clone size: NA
J gene: TRBJ1-1
D gene: NA
CDR3 DNA: TGTGCCAGCGATTCCAGGGGTCCGACTGAAGCTTTCTTT
CDR3 protein: CASDSRGPTEAFF

V gene: TRBV4-2
clone size: NA
J gene: TRBJ2-2
D gene: NA
CDR3 DNA: TGTGCCATCGCCCCGCAAGCCGGGGGTACGACCGGGGAGCTGTTTTTT
CDR3 protein: CAIAPQAGGTTGELFF

V gene: TRBV7-2
clone size: NA
J gene: TRBJ1-1
D gene: TRBD1
CDR3 DNA: TGTGCCAGCAGCTTTTCTCCACCGGGACAGACGAACACTGAAGCTTTCTTT
CDR3 protein: CASSFSPPGQTNTEAFF

V gene: TRBV5-1
clone size: NA
J gene: TRBJ2-1
D gene: TRBD2
CDR3 DNA: TGCGCCAGCAGCACCAATCTAGCGGGGGGGCTCAATGAGCAGTTCTTC
CDR3 protein: CASSTNLAGGLNEQFF

V gene: TRBV7-6
clone size: NA
J gene: TRBJ2-5
D gene: TRBD2
CDR3 DNA: TGTGCCAGCAGCTTTTTAGCGGGGGGCCAAGAGACCCAGTACTTC
CDR3 protein: CASSFLAGGQETQYF

V gene: TRBV4-1
clone size: NA
J gene: TRBJ1-1
D gene: TRBD1
CDR3 DNA: TGCGCCAGCAGCTTTCGTGGACAGGGGACTACTGAAGCTTTCTTT
CDR3 protein: CASSFRGQGTTEAFF

V gene: TRBV25-1
clone size: NA
J gene: TRBJ2-3
D gene: NA
CDR3 DNA: TGTGCCAGCAGTGAATCGGGATTTCGCACAGATACGCAGTATTTT
CDR3 protein: CASSESGFRTDTQYF

V gene: TRBV7-2
clone size: once
J gene: TRBJ2-5
D gene: TRBD2
CDR3 DNA: TGTGCCAGCAGCTGGGGTAGCGGGGCGCGGATGGCCCAGTACTTC
CDR3 protein: CASSWGSGARMAQYF

V gene: TRBV19
clone size: NA
J gene: TRBJ1-1
D gene: NA
CDR3 DNA: TGTGCCAGTAGTGTGACAGTGAACACTGAAGCTTTCTTT
CDR3 protein: CASSVTVNTEAFF

V gene: TRBV2
clone size: NA
J gene: TRBJ2-5
D gene: TRBD2
CDR3 DNA: TGTGCCAGCAGCAAGCGGGGGGGTCAAGAGACCCAGTACTTC
CDR3 protein: CASSKRGGQETQYF

V gene: TRBV4-2
clone size: NA
J gene: TRBJ2-7
D gene: TRBD2
CDR3 DNA: TGTGCCAGCAGCCAAGGACTAGCGGGGGGGTTATACGAGCAGTACTTC
CDR3 protein: CASSQGLAGGLYEQYF

V gene: TRBV19
clone size: once
J gene: TRBJ2-5
D gene: NA
CDR3 DNA: TGTGCCAGTGCTTGGGGAGTAGAGGAGACCCAGTACTTC
CDR3 protein: CASAWGVEETQYF

V gene: TRBV6-1
clone size: few
J gene: TRBJ1-4
D gene: TRBD1
CDR3 DNA: TGTGCCAGCAGCCGGACAGGGGATCCTAATGAAAAACTGTTTTTT
CDR3 protein: CASSRTGDPNEKLFF

V gene: TRBV5-1
clone size: NA
J gene: TRBJ2-1
D gene: TRBD2
CDR3 DNA: TGCGCCAGCAGCCCTGAAGCGGGGCCATACAATGAGCAGTTCTTC
CDR3 protein: CASSPEAGPYNEQFF

V gene: TRBV19
clone size: NA
J gene: TRBJ1-6
D gene: NA
CDR3 DNA: TGTGCCAGTAGTATTGGTCAAGGTTGGAGAGATAATTCACCCCTCCACTTT
CDR3 protein: CASSIGQGWRDNSPLHF

V gene: TRBV5-1
clone size: NA
J gene: TRBJ1-4
D gene: TRBD1
CDR3 DNA: TGCGCCAGCAGCTTGCAGGGGGCCGAGGAAAAACTGTTTTTT
CDR3 protein: CASSLQGAEEKLFF

V gene: TRBV27
clone size: NA
J gene: TRBJ2-5
D gene: TRBD2
CDR3 DNA: TGTGCCAGCAGCCCAGGACTAGCCCAAGAGACCCAGTACTTC
CDR3 protein: CASSPGLAQETQYF

V gene: TRBV5-5
clone size: NA
J gene: TRBJ2-4
D gene: NA
CDR3 DNA: TGTGCCAGCAGCTTGTCGGGGGTTAACATTCAGTACTTC
CDR3 protein: CASSLSGVNIQYF